These 30 T cell receptor beta chains were sequenced from one sample in a study of CD8 T cells in Susac syndrome. RNA, at roughly 0.45 to 1 ug, was reverse transcribed with random hexamers. TCRdb re-called the immunoSEQ multiplex PCR reads with MiXCR, one entry per CDR3 protein. The sample consists of more than 65,000 distinct CDR3 sequences, roughly 94% of them appearing once. Specimen: CD8+ T cells from PBMCs. All receptors come from a human donor with multiple sclerosis.

The V gene is TRBV29-1, the J gene TRBJ2-7, with 8 bases lining up with TRBD2. The CDR3 covers 17 residues. Germline trimming cut 0 bases from V and 6 bases from J; bases unmatched to any gene: 16. Germline V gene data show CDR1 as SQVTM and CDR2 as ANQGSEA. CDR3 protein: CSVEESDSGVLFSEQYF. CDR3 coding DNA: TGCAGCGTTGAAGAGTCGGATAGCGGGGTATTGTTCTCCGAGCAGTACTTC.

The CDR3 here is CASSPWTYNEQFF. CDR3 DNA: TGTGCCAGCAGCCCCTGGACTTACAATGAGCAGTTCTTC. The rearrangement uses TRBV5-6 and TRBJ2-1; D is possibly TRBD2 (5 bases). CDR1 SGHDT and CDR2 YYEEEE come from the germline V gene. CDR3 length: 13 amino acids. The V end lost 4 bases, the J end lost 4 bases, and 9 bases lay between the germline ends.

The chain carries TRBV7-2 and TRBJ2-7; TRBD2 is a possible D gene (6 bases). Trimming cost V 4 bases and J 3 bases, with 10 bases left between them. The germline V gene has CDR1 SGHTA and CDR2 FQGNSA. The CDR3 totals 13 residues. The CDR3 bases are TGTGCCAGCAGCTCCGGGACTCTCTACGAGCAGTACTTC. As protein: CASSSGTLYEQYF.

The V call is TRBV7-3, the J call TRBJ2-5; a weak D match, TRBD1 (6 bases). This CDR3 is built from 9 residues. Germline V gene lookup returns CDR1 SGHTA and CDR2 FQGTGA. The CDR3 here is CQGQETQYF. The CDR3 bases are TGTCAGGGGCAAGAGACCCAGTACTTC.

The gene calls are TRBV3-1 and TRBJ2-7; perhaps TRBD2 as D (5 bases). In germline, CDR1 is LGHDT, CDR2 YNNKEL (reference sequence). This CDR3 has 15 amino acids. Trimming removed 4 bases at V and 5 bases at J, with 18 bases between. The CDR3 bases are TGTGCCAGCAGCCCCCCGGGGATAGGGAACAACGAGCAGTACTTC. Encoded protein: CASSPPGIGNNEQYF.

The rearrangement joins TRBV19 to TRBJ2-3; 10 bases fit TRBD2. Trimming cost V 3 bases and J 6 bases; bases outside gene matches: 9. Germline loops: CDR1 LNHDA, CDR2 SQIVND (reference sequence). The CDR3 length is 16 residues. CDR3 sequence: CASSMRAGGPKDTQYF. The CDR3 nucleotides are TGTGCCAGTAGTATGCGAGCGGGGGGGCCCAAGGATACGCAGTATTTT.

The chain combines TRBV4-3 with TRBJ1-1; D remains unclear. The germline V gene encodes CDR1 LGHNA and CDR2 YSLEER. This CDR3 is 13 amino acids long. V was shortened by 1 base and J by 7 bases, with 10 bases between the two germline ends. The CDR3 DNA is TGCGCCAGCAGCCAAGTCATCGCACTTGAAGCTTTCTTT. Its protein is CASSQVIALEAFF.

The gene calls are TRBV7-9 and TRBJ2-7, with D maybe TRBD2 (6 bases). CDR3 size: 13 residues. Germline assignment: CDR1 SEHNR and CDR2 FQNEAQ (reference sequence). V lost 5 bases and J lost 3, with 11 bases in between. The CDR3 reads CASSPRTNYEQYF. As DNA, the CDR3 is TGTGCCAGCAGCCCGAGGACTAACTACGAGCAGTACTTC.

The chain links TRBV24-1 to TRBJ2-4; D ambiguous. The V gene lost 4 bases and the J gene lost 8 bases, with 8 bases spanning the gap. Germline CDR1 is KGHDR and CDR2 is SFDVKD. This CDR3 is built from 12 residues. The CDR3 coding sequence is TGTGCCACCAGTGAAGGTCGGGACATTCAGTACTTC. As protein: CATSEGRDIQYF.

The rearrangement uses TRBV3-1 and TRBJ1-2, with 8 bases identical to TRBD1. This CDR3 region has 15 residues. V lost 4 bases and J lost 5; bases outside the gene matches: 9. Per the germline V gene, CDR1 is LGHDT and CDR2 is YNNKEL (reference sequence). CDR3 in amino acids: CASSPDRGIGYGYTF. The DNA of the CDR3 is TGTGCCAGCAGCCCTGACAGGGGCATAGGGTATGGCTACACCTTC.

The chain joins TRBV30 to TRBJ2-1, with 8 bases identical to TRBD2. With 4 bases clipped from V and 6 bases from J, the junction kept 5 bases outside the gene matches. Germline CDR1 GTSNPN, CDR2 SVGIG (reference sequence). The CDR3 loop spans 13 amino acids. The CDR3 is CAWNPGTSNEQFF. The CDR3 nucleotides are TGTGCCTGGAATCCCGGGACTAGCAATGAGCAGTTCTTC.

V is TRBV7-8 and J is TRBJ1-1, with D perhaps TRBD1 (6 bases). V gave up 5 bases and J gave up 1 base, with 11 bases separating them. In germline, CDR1 is SGHVS, CDR2 FQNEAQ. CDR3 length: 14 amino acids. The CDR3 loop reads CASSGGDANTEAFF. The CDR3, as DNA: TGTGCCAGCAGCGGGGGCGACGCGAACACTGAAGCTTTCTTT.

The CDR3 region has the DNA TGTGCCACCAGTGATAGCCGTTGGACTAGCGGCTTTTACAATGAGCAGTTCTTC. Amino acid sequence: CATSDSRWTSGFYNEQFF. The V and J genes are TRBV24-1 and TRBJ2-1; 10 bases line up with TRBD2. There are 18 residues in the CDR3. Germline CDR1 KGHDR, CDR2 SFDVKD. V lost 3 bases, J lost 4 bases, and 11 bases stayed unmatched.

The CDR3 sequence: CASSARGSDEQYF. The CDR3 region has the DNA TGTGCCAGCAGCGCCAGGGGGTCAGACGAGCAGTACTTC. V and J are TRBV7-9 and TRBJ2-7, with TRBD1 matching 7 bases. The CDR3 spans 13 residues. V shed 5 bases and J 5 bases; nucleotides not matched to a gene: 6. The germline gives CDR1 SEHNR, CDR2 FQNEAQ (reference sequence).

This rearrangement joins TRBV19 to TRBJ2-7, with a possible D match to TRBD2 (5 bases). This CDR3 is built from 13 residues. Trimming took 3 bases from V and 4 from J, leaving 10 bases between them. Germline-derived CDR1 and CDR2 are LNHDA and SQIVND (reference sequence). The DNA of the CDR3 is TGTGCCAGTAGTATCGGACTGAAATACGAGCAGTACTTC. Amino acid sequence: CASSIGLKYEQYF. Together with reference TRBV19 and TRBJ2-7, the CDR3 gives the full variable domain: DGGITQSPKYLFRKEGQNVTLSCEQNLNHDAMYWYRQDPGQGLRLIYYSQIVNDFQKGDIAEGYSVSREKKESFPLTVTSAQKNPTAFYLCASSIGLKYEQYFGPGTRLTVT.

This clonotype showed up just a few times. The chain combines TRBV19 with TRBJ1-1; no definite D call. Looked up from germline, CDR1 is LNHDA and CDR2 is SQIVND (reference sequence). This CDR3 is built from 13 residues. The V end was cut by 6 bases, the J end by 0 bases, with 8 bases between. CDR3 nucleotides: TGTGCCAGTAGCCAAGGGTTGAACACTGAAGCTTTCTTT. It codes for CASSQGLNTEAFF.

This rearrangement joins TRBV5-1 to TRBJ2-3, with D possibly being TRBD1 or TRBD2 (6 bases each). The CDR3 is made up of 15 amino acids. The germline gives CDR1 SGHRS, CDR2 YFSETQ. Trimming pared 2 bases from V and 2 bases from J, leaving 12 bases between. CDR3 nucleotide sequence: TGCGCCAGCAGCTTCGAGGGGGGCATCACAGATACGCAGTATTTT. Translation: CASSFEGGITDTQYF.

The gene calls are TRBV27 and TRBJ2-1, with D unresolved. CDR3 size: 17 residues. CDR1 is MNHEY and CDR2 is SMNVEV in the germline V gene (reference sequence). V gave up 4 bases and J gave up 0 bases, with 16 bases separating them. CDR3 residues: CASSSLQRSSSYNEQFF. DNA for the CDR3: TGTGCCAGCAGTTCACTCCAGCGTAGTAGCTCCTACAATGAGCAGTTCTTC.

CDR3 bases: TGCAGCGTGTCCCCCGAGACTCCGAATGAGCAGTTCTTC. Its protein is CSVSPETPNEQFF. The V gene is TRBV29-1, the J gene TRBJ2-1; D unclear. This CDR3 has 13 residues. Per germline, CDR1 SQVTM and CDR2 ANQGSEA. V was trimmed by 6 bases and J by 7 bases, leaving 16 bases between them.

The rearrangement links TRBV20-1 to TRBJ2-7, with D possibly being TRBD1 (5 bases). This CDR3 is 15 amino acids long. Between the trimmed V and J ends, which lost 1 base and 0 bases, there was a span of 13 bases. Germline V gene sequence: CDR1 DFQATT, CDR2 SNEGSKA (reference sequence). The CDR3 DNA sequence: TGCAGTGCTAGAGGGGGCCAGGAGCACTCCTACGAGCAGTACTTC. It specifies CSARGGQEHSYEQYF.

The chain uses TRBV4-1 and TRBJ2-3, with D possibly being TRBD1 (5 bases). Looked up from germline, CDR1 is MGHRA and CDR2 is YSYEKL. Trimming took 1 base from V and 3 from J, leaving 11 bases between them. CDR3 length: 15 residues. DNA of the CDR3: TGCGCCAGCAGCCAAGGGAACAGACAGACAGATACGCAGTATTTT. Translated, it gives CASSQGNRQTDTQYF.

The chain uses TRBV9 and TRBJ1-2; TRBD1 matches 9 bases. V was clipped by 3 bases and J by 4 bases; unmatched bases: 16. In germline, CDR1 is SGDLS, CDR2 YYNGEE. The CDR3 loop spans 18 amino acids. For the CDR3, the DNA is TGTGCCAGCAGCGCCTATTCGGGACAGGGCCCTTTGGCCTATGGCTACACCTTC. It yields the protein CASSAYSGQGPLAYGYTF.

The chain recombines TRBV5-1 with TRBJ1-2; D may be TRBD1 (6 bases). V lost 2 bases and J 4 bases, leaving 12 bases between the germline ends. The CDR3 has 14 amino acids. Looked up from germline, CDR1 is SGHRS and CDR2 is YFSETQ. CDR3 sequence (DNA): TGCGCCAGCAGCTTCGGGGAGACAGGCTATGGCTACACCTTC. Translating it yields CASSFGETGYGYTF.

The chain employs TRBV7-9 and TRBJ1-2; 9 nucleotides agree with TRBD1. V was pared by 5 bases and J by 2 bases, with 9 bases of the junction left unmatched. From germline, CDR1 is SEHNR and CDR2 FQNEAQ (reference sequence). CDR3 length: 16 amino acids. DNA for the CDR3: TGTGCCAGCAGCGATCACCGGACAGGGGCAAACTATGGCTACACCTTC. As protein: CASSDHRTGANYGYTF.

The CDR3 spells CASRLAPSTDTQYF. As DNA, the CDR3 is TGTGCCAGCAGGCTTGCTCCTAGCACAGATACGCAGTATTTT. This chain joins TRBV7-3 and TRBJ2-3; no clear D gene. Deletions cut 6 bases from V and 0 bases from J, with 10 bases between. Germline V gene sequence: CDR1 SGHTA, CDR2 FQGTGA. This CDR3 spans 14 amino acids.

The rearrangement joins TRBV18 to TRBJ2-7, with TRBD1 matching over 9 bases. CDR3 length: 15 residues. Germline trimming cut 6 bases from V and 0 bases from J; bases unmatched to any gene: 6. Germline CDR1 and CDR2: KGHSH and LQKENI. CDR3 in DNA: TGTGCCAGCTCCCCAGACAGGGGGGGCTCCTACGAGCAGTACTTC. Its translation: CASSPDRGGSYEQYF.

The rearrangement uses TRBV13 and TRBJ1-2; D unresolved. Germline V CDR1 and CDR2: PRHDT, FYEKMQ (reference sequence). V gave up 8 bases and J gave up 2 bases, with 12 bases separating them. The CDR3 totals 13 residues. CDR3 sequence (DNA): TGTGCCAGCGGGCGGGCCACCAACTATGGCTACACCTTC. The encoded protein is CASGRATNYGYTF.

V is TRBV27 and J is TRBJ2-3; TRBD1 is a possible D gene (6 bases). Trimming pared 5 bases from V and 0 bases from J, leaving 18 bases between. The CDR3 is 17 amino acids. Germline loops: CDR1 MNHEY, CDR2 SMNVEV (reference sequence). CDR3 DNA: TGTGCCAGCAGTCTCAAACAGGGTCACCCTAGCACAGATACGCAGTATTTT. Protein sequence: CASSLKQGHPSTDTQYF.

The chain joins TRBV29-1 to TRBJ2-7; TRBD1 aligns across 9 bases. The CDR3 has 14 amino acids. The V segment lost 3 bases and the J segment 1 base; nucleotides outside the gene matches: 4. Germline V gives CDR1 SQVTM, CDR2 ANQGSEA. The CDR3 is CSVEAGTGSYEQYF. DNA of the CDR3: TGCAGCGTTGAGGCCGGGACAGGGTCCTACGAGCAGTACTTC.

The genes are TRBV20-1 and TRBJ2-1; TRBD2 is a possible D gene (6 bases). V was cut by 0 bases and J by 4 bases, with 10 bases left in between. In germline, CDR1 is DFQATT, CDR2 SNEGSKA (reference sequence). The CDR3 sequence is 14 residues long. CDR3 bases: TGCAGTGCTAGAGATACGGGAGTGTACAATGAGCAGTTCTTC. The encoded protein is CSARDTGVYNEQFF.